These 28 T cell receptor beta chains came from one sample sequenced in a study of shared clonotypes between healthy human individuals. Positive CCR7 selection of CD45RO-negative cells yielded the naive CD8 cells, and terminally differentiated effector memory CD45RA+ cells were excluded. Here immunoSEQ multiplex PCR was the method, and the copy in TCRdb shows in-frame clones only, minus some. The table includes roughly 810,000 clones, roughly 96% detected once. Material for sequencing was naive CD8+ T cells sorted from blood. These receptor sequences come from a man aged 25 to 40 in good health.

The chain joins TRBV10-3 to TRBJ2-5; D is unresolved. CDR3 size: 16 residues. V dropped 0 bases and J dropped 0 bases, with 11 bases sitting between them. CDR1 is ENHRY, CDR2 SYGVKD, per germline. CDR3 sequence: CAISESTAVYQETQYF. As DNA, the CDR3 is TGTGCCATCAGTGAGTCCACGGCCGTGTACCAAGAGACCCAGTACTTC.

This chain connects TRBV5-6 to TRBJ1-1, with 10 bases matching TRBD1. With V trimmed by 4 bases and J by 0 bases, 12 bases remained unmatched. CDR1 SGHDT and CDR2 YYEEEE come from the germline V gene. The CDR3 sequence is 18 residues long. CDR3: CASSPPGDRGGLNTEAFF. As DNA, the CDR3 is TGTGCCAGCAGCCCTCCAGGGGACAGGGGAGGTTTGAACACTGAAGCTTTCTTT. The full variable domain, completed using reference TRBV5-6 and TRBJ1-1, is DAGVTQSPTHLIKTRGQQVTLRCSPKSGHDTVSWYQQALGQGPQFIFQYYEEEERQRGNFPDRFSGHQFPNYSSELNVNALLLGDSALYLCASSPPGDRGGLNTEAFFGQGTRLTVV.

The rearrangement links TRBV7-9 to TRBJ2-5, with TRBD1 as a possible D gene (6 bases). Trimming took off 5 bases at V and 5 bases at J, with 15 bases between the two ends. This CDR3 region has 14 residues. Per germline, CDR1 SEHNR and CDR2 FQNEAQ (reference sequence). The CDR3 sequence: CASSQGGAAETQYF. For the CDR3, the DNA is TGTGCCAGCAGCCAAGGGGGTGCCGCGGAGACCCAGTACTTC.

In regard to this clone: Other DNA sequences in the sample encode the same CDR3. The chain joins TRBV7-7 to TRBJ2-5, with 7 bases identical to TRBD2. Germline-derived CDR1 and CDR2 are SSHAT and FNYEAQ (reference sequence). V shed 3 bases, J shed 0 bases, and the junction held 1 base outside the gene matches. This CDR3 is 14 amino acids long. DNA for the CDR3: TGTGCCAGCAGCTTGCGGGAGTACCAAGAGACCCAGTACTTC. This encodes CASSLREYQETQYF.

The chain joins TRBV27 to TRBJ2-1; 7 positions agree with TRBD2. This CDR3 has 14 amino acids. The germline V gene encodes CDR1 MNHEY and CDR2 SMNVEV (reference sequence). With 8 bases clipped from V and 4 bases from J, the junction kept 8 bases outside the gene matches. The CDR3, as DNA: TGTGCCAGCTGGGGGGGACTCGGATACAATGAGCAGTTCTTC. Protein product: CASWGGLGYNEQFF.

The chain employs TRBV6-6 and TRBJ1-4, with no clear D. Trimming pared 4 bases from V and 0 bases from J, leaving 9 bases between. CDR3 size: 15 residues. The germline gives CDR1 MNHNY, CDR2 SVGAGI (reference sequence). The CDR3 spells CASSWKTPTNEKLFF. CDR3 DNA: TGTGCCAGCAGTTGGAAAACCCCAACTAATGAAAAACTGTTTTTT.

The CDR3 nucleotides read TGTGCCAGCAGTTTAACCGGGACAGGGTTATACGAGCAGTACTTC. Amino acids: CASSLTGTGLYEQYF. The chain recombines TRBV28 with TRBJ2-7; the match to TRBD1 covers 9 bases. The trim removed 2 bases at V and 4 bases at J, leaving 6 bases unmatched. The CDR3 has 15 residues. The germline gives CDR1 MDHEN, CDR2 SYDVKM.

The J gene is TRBJ2-1, the V gene TRBV4-3; 9 bases agree with TRBD2. The CDR3 totals 18 residues. Unmatched junction bases numbered 18, after V lost 4 bases and J lost 8 bases. In germline, CDR1 is LGHNA, CDR2 YSLEER. The CDR3 here is CASSLAKGEASGNDEQFF. CDR3 nucleotide sequence: TGCGCCAGCAGCCTTGCTAAGGGGGAGGCTAGCGGGAACGATGAGCAGTTCTTC.

The chain uses TRBV27 and TRBJ2-5; D possibly corresponds to TRBD2 (7 bases). Germline CDR1 is MNHEY and CDR2 is SMNVEV (reference sequence). The CDR3 runs to 13 residues. Trimming took 5 bases from V and 7 from J, leaving 14 bases between them. CDR3 in DNA: TGTGCCAGCAGTGCCGGGGGGCTTGGGACCCAGTACTTC. Protein product: CASSAGGLGTQYF.

V and J are TRBV5-4 and TRBJ2-1, with TRBD1 as a possible D gene (5 bases). CDR3 length equals 18 residues. The V end was cut by 0 bases, the J end by 2 bases, with 18 bases between. CDR1 and CDR2 from the germline V gene are SGHNT and YYREEE (reference sequence). The CDR3 bases are TGTGCCAGCAGCTTGGATGGGATGACAGCGAACCCCTACAATGAGCAGTTCTTC. Amino acids: CASSLDGMTANPYNEQFF.

The chain recombines TRBV6-6 with TRBJ2-1; 10 bases are shared with TRBD1. CDR3 size: 16 residues. The ends lost 0 bases at V and 8 bases at J; junction bases unmatched: 7. Germline V gene lookup returns CDR1 MNHNY and CDR2 SVGAGI (reference sequence). The DNA of the CDR3 is TGTGCCAGCAGTTACTCGGGGACAGGGGTATTCGATGAGCAGTTCTTC. As protein: CASSYSGTGVFDEQFF.

V usage is TRBV10-2 and J usage is TRBJ2-7; 9 bases map to TRBD2. There are 15 residues in the CDR3. Looked up from germline, CDR1 is WSHSY and CDR2 is SAAADI. The J segment lost 5 bases and the V segment lost 6 bases, leaving 11 bases of the junction unmatched. The CDR3 coding sequence is TGCGCCAGCAGGCAAATAGCGGGAGAGGCTCACGAGCAGTACTTC. Its translation: CASRQIAGEAHEQYF.

This chain joins TRBV5-4 and TRBJ2-5; 10 bases fit TRBD2. This CDR3 contains 18 residues. V was clipped by 3 bases and J by 3 bases; unmatched bases: 14. Germline V gives CDR1 SGHNT, CDR2 YYREEE (reference sequence). The DNA of the CDR3 is TGTGCCAGCAGCTCAAGTCCTAGCGGGAGTTTTACAGAAGAGACCCAGTACTTC. Translation: CASSSSPSGSFTEETQYF.

The chain uses TRBV27 and TRBJ1-4; tentatively, D is TRBD1 (6 bases). CDR3 length: 16 amino acids. Germline CDR1 MNHEY, CDR2 SMNVEV (reference sequence). Trimming took 4 bases from V and 7 from J, leaving 19 bases between them. CDR3 in DNA: TGTGCCAGCAGTTCCCAGAACCTAGAGGACAGTGAAAAACTGTTTTTT. It encodes CASSSQNLEDSEKLFF.

The chain links TRBV7-9 to TRBJ2-3; unclear D gene. Germline assignment: CDR1 SEHNR and CDR2 FQNEAQ (reference sequence). V lost 7 bases to trimming and J lost 8 bases, with 19 bases between them. The CDR3 consists of 14 residues. In nucleotides, the CDR3 is TGTGCCAGCAACCCTTCGGAATTGGTCGGTACGCAGTATTTT. Protein sequence: CASNPSELVGTQYF.

This clone was observed a single time. This same CDR3 is encoded by further DNA sequences in the sample. The chain has TRBV5-1 and TRBJ2-7; D is uncertain. The CDR3 is 13 residues long. CDR1 and CDR2 from the germline V gene are SGHRS and YFSETQ. V was clipped by 1 base and J by 0 bases, with 5 bases between them. The CDR3 DNA follows: TGCGCCAGCAGCTTGTCACCCTCCTACGAGCAGTACTTC. It yields the protein CASSLSPSYEQYF. Looking up the rest from reference TRBV5-1 and TRBJ2-7 gives the full variable domain: KAGVTQTPRYLIKTRGQQVTLSCSPISGHRSVSWYQQTPGQGLQFLFEYFSETQRNKGNFPGRFSGRQFSNSRSEMNVSTLELGDSALYLCASSLSPSYEQYFGPGTRLTVT.

The chain couples TRBV7-8 to TRBJ2-5, with D hard to call. CDR1 and CDR2 from the germline V gene are SGHVS and FQNEAQ. This CDR3 is built from 14 residues. The V gene lost 3 bases and the J gene lost 3 bases, with 11 bases spanning the gap. The CDR3 DNA follows: TGTGCCAGCAGCTTCGGACGATTGAAAGAGACCCAGTACTTC. It is translated as CASSFGRLKETQYF.

V usage is TRBV6-5 and J usage is TRBJ2-1, with a weak D call TRBD2 (5 bases). Trimming cost V 4 bases and J 10 bases, with 11 bases left between them. From germline, CDR1 is MNHEY and CDR2 SVGAGI. CDR3 size: 12 residues. The DNA for the CDR3 is TGTGCCAGCAGTTTAGTCCGCGGGGAGCAGTTCTTC. The encoded protein is CASSLVRGEQFF.

Concerning this clone: This may be a read error: a much more frequent sequence differs by one nucleotide. The same CDR3 also results from other DNA sequences found in this sample. V and J are TRBV6-1 and TRBJ2-7; 7 bases are shared with TRBD1. Germline CDR1 and CDR2: MNHNS and SASEGT. Trimming took 6 bases from V and 3 from J; bases not matched to a gene: 2. The CDR3 runs to 12 residues. The CDR3 DNA reads TGTGCCAGCAGCGGGGACAGCTACGAGCAGTACTTC. This gives the protein CASSGDSYEQYF.

The chain links TRBV28 to TRBJ2-7; D may be TRBD1 (5 bases). This CDR3 is built from 15 residues. Trimming cost V 6 bases and J 4 bases, with 19 bases left between them. Germline V gene data show CDR1 as MDHEN and CDR2 as SYDVKM. The CDR3 coding sequence is TGTGCCAGCAGCCACCAGCGACAGAGTATTTACGAGCAGTACTTC. Protein: CASSHQRQSIYEQYF.

The rearrangement uses TRBV5-6 and TRBJ1-2; possibly TRBD1 for D (5 bases). The germline gives CDR1 SGHDT, CDR2 YYEEEE. This CDR3 contains 13 residues. V was trimmed by 1 base and J by 3 bases, leaving 7 bases between them. The CDR3 DNA follows: TGTGCCAGCAGCTTGTCCAGGGACTATGGCTACACCTTC. Amino acid sequence: CASSLSRDYGYTF.

Comment on this clone: At one boundary the junction diverges from the germline segment, which might be a read error. V gene TRBV9 combines with J gene TRBJ1-2; 8 nucleotides line up with TRBD1. The CDR3 is 11 residues long. Germline V gives CDR1 SGDLS, CDR2 YYNGEE. CDR3 sequence: CASSPRQGPPF. As DNA, the CDR3 is TGTGCCAGCAGCCCGCGACAGGGGCCCCCGTTC.

V and J are TRBV5-6 and TRBJ2-7; perhaps D is TRBD1 or TRBD2 (5 bases each). Trimming removed 3 bases from V and 2 bases from J, with 6 bases in between. CDR1 SGHDT and CDR2 YYEEEE come from the germline V gene. This CDR3 is built from 12 residues. CDR3 in amino acids: CASSWGTYEQYF. CDR3 DNA sequence: TGTGCCAGCAGCTGGGGGACCTACGAGCAGTACTTC.

This sequence joins TRBV28 and TRBJ2-6; TRBD1 matches at 9 bases. The V and J ends lost 5 bases and 2 bases, in that order; junction bases with no gene match: 7. The CDR3 length is 17 residues. Germline lookup yields CDR1 MDHEN and CDR2 SYDVKM. DNA of the CDR3: TGTGCCAGCAGTCCACGGGACAGGGTGGCTGGGGCCAACGTCCTGACTTTC. It is translated as CASSPRDRVAGANVLTF. Complete variable domain (other parts from reference TRBV28 and TRBJ2-6): DVKVTQSSRYLVKRTGEKVFLECVQDMDHENMFWYRQDPGLGLRLIYFSYDVKMKEKGDIPEGYSVSREKKERFSLILESASTNQTSMYLCASSPRDRVAGANVLTFGAGSRLTVL.

V is TRBV29-1 and J is TRBJ2-3; weak D call: TRBD2 (5 bases). The CDR3 extends over 14 amino acids. V lost 2 bases and J 2 bases, leaving 11 bases between the germline ends. Looked up from germline, CDR1 is SQVTM and CDR2 is ANQGSEA. Written as DNA, the CDR3 is TGCAGCGTTGAACGACGGGAATCCACAGATACGCAGTATTTT. Translating gives CSVERRESTDTQYF.

J is TRBJ2-2 and V is TRBV30; maybe TRBD1 (6 bases). Germline loops: CDR1 GTSNPN, CDR2 SVGIG (reference sequence). This CDR3 is 15 amino acids long. Trimming took off 4 bases at V and 6 bases at J, with 18 bases between the two ends. The DNA of the CDR3 is TGTGCCTGGAAAGAGGGCAGGGGCTACGCCGGGGAGCTGTTTTTT. This gives the protein CAWKEGRGYAGELFF.

This clone was counted between two and nine times. The gene calls are TRBV5-6 and TRBJ1-1; tentative D call: TRBD1 (6 bases). The CDR3 runs to 16 residues. V shed 0 bases and J shed 0 bases, with 12 bases lying between them. Germline lookup yields CDR1 SGHDT and CDR2 YYEEEE. Written as DNA, the CDR3 is TGTGCCAGCAGCTTGGGACCGGACAGAATGAACACTGAAGCTTTCTTT. It codes for CASSLGPDRMNTEAFF.

This chain links TRBV5-1 with TRBJ2-2; 11 nucleotides agree with TRBD2. The V gene's germline CDR1 is SGHRS and CDR2 YFSETQ. V lost 4 bases and J lost 0; bases outside the gene matches: 14. The CDR3 covers 20 residues. CDR3 bases: TGCGCCAGCAGCCCCGGGACTAGCGGAGATTTAACGACGAACACCGGGGAGCTGTTTTTT. This sequence encodes CASSPGTSGDLTTNTGELFF.